This record concerns one T cell receptor beta chain sequence. Antigen specificity is unknown. The entry originates in a study of neurological immune-mediated disorders. Study conclusions and caveats: None of the CDR3 amino acid sequences in expanded clones turned up in more than one subject, which points to private repertoires in all groups. HTLV-1-associated myelopathy displayed the greatest TCR clonal expansion, and multiple sclerosis exhibited the smallest, lower than that of healthy controls.

Synthesis of cDNA was accomplished via 5'RACE employing 10-nucleotide random UMIs. Whenever a sequencing run was performed, it yielded over 180 million TCR-beta sequences from 15-18 subjects. TCRdb passed the 5' RACE reads through MiXCR, listing each CDR3 protein once. The table includes tens of thousands of distinct CDR3 sequences, 24% detected once. Time point: technical triplicate 2. Sequences were obtained from PBMCs. The receptor was isolated from a man aged 55 to 69 with HTLV-1-associated myelopathy (HAM/TSP).

CDR3 sequence: CASSSWTSGRSRVDEQFF. In DNA form, the CDR3 reads TGTGCCAGCAGCTCGTGGACTAGCGGGAGGTCTAGAGTGGATGAGCAGTTCTTC. V and J are TRBV7-8 and TRBJ2-1; 14 bases fit TRBD2. Germline CDR1 is SGHVS and CDR2 is FQNEAQ. This CDR3 comprises 18 residues. V was clipped by 4 bases and J by 8 bases; unmatched bases: 13.